The rows below give T cell receptor beta chains drawn from one sample of a study of OX40 agonist ivuxolimab in advanced cancers. Here immunoSEQ multiplex PCR was the method, and the copy in TCRdb shows in-frame clones only, minus some. Of tens of thousands of clones listed, 84% are singletons. This specimen consisted of CD4+ or CD8+ T cells sorted from blood, obtained in a trial of the OX40 agonist ivuxolimab. The receptors stem from an adult with an advanced solid tumor such as melanoma, head and neck, liver or kidney cancer. Both conserved end residues are part of each CDR3. The D gene is left open where the match is weak. Clone sizes are given selectively: once, few, many, or a class where the clone is expanded.

TRBJ2-2	TRBV16	-	-	CASSQGHGTITGELFF	TGTGCCAGCAGCCAAGGGCACGGGACCATCACCGGGGAGCTGTTTTTT
TRBJ1-1	TRBV18	-	-	CASRRLEGTEAFF	TGTGCCAGTAGAAGACTCGAGGGCACTGAAGCTTTCTTT
TRBJ1-2	TRBV28	-	-	CASSPLPQPSYGYTF	TGTGCCAGCAGTCCCCTCCCTCAGCCCAGCTATGGCTACACCTTC
TRBJ2-3	TRBV4-2	-	-	CASSQVGGTATDTQYF	TGTGCCAGCAGCCAAGTCGGGGGGACAGCCACAGATACGCAGTATTTT
TRBJ2-7	TRBV9	-	-	CASSVSGQVSHYEQYF	TGTGCCAGCAGCGTATCAGGGCAGGTCAGTCACTACGAGCAGTACTTC
TRBJ2-5	TRBV5-4	-	TRBD2	CASRGDLRETQYF	TGTGCCTCGCGGGGGGACCTCCGGGAGACCCAGTACTTC
TRBJ2-1	TRBV5-1	-	TRBD1	CASSLGQGAGNEQFF	TGCGCCAGCAGCTTGGGACAGGGGGCCGGGAATGAGCAGTTCTTC
TRBJ2-1	TRBV7-3	few	TRBD1	CASSRDREHNNEQFF	TGTGCCAGCAGCCGAGACAGGGAACACAACAATGAGCAGTTCTTC
TRBJ1-3	TRBV5-1	-	TRBD1	CASSLAPGGSGNTIYF	TGCGCCAGCAGCTTGGCCCCAGGGGGCAGTGGAAACACCATATATTTT
TRBJ1-6	TRBV6-5	-	-	CASSYSTLSPLHF	TGTGCCAGCAGTTACTCGACTCTTTCACCCCTCCACTTT
TRBJ2-5	TRBV28	once	-	CASSLFARETQYF	TGTGCCAGCAGTTTATTTGCTAGGGAGACCCAGTACTTC
TRBJ2-5	TRBV5-1	-	-	CASTSKQGRGETQYF	TGCGCCAGCACCTCCAAACAGGGGAGGGGAGAGACCCAGTACTTC
TRBJ2-7	TRBV18	-	-	CASSPPAASSYEQYF	TGTGCCAGCTCACCACCCGCGGCGAGCTCCTACGAGCAGTACTTC
TRBJ1-3	TRBV5-1	few	-	CASSLGGTSGNTIYF	TGCGCCAGCAGCCTGGGTGGGACCTCTGGAAACACCATATATTTT
TRBJ1-2	TRBV27	-	-	CASSLYSSNYGYTF	TGTGCCAGCAGTTTATACAGCTCGAACTATGGCTACACCTTC
TRBJ1-6	TRBV11-2	-	TRBD1	CASSLGTGVALHF	TGTGCCAGCAGCTTGGGGACAGGGGTGGCCCTCCACTTT
TRBJ1-6	TRBV7-2	-	-	CASSLVWGANSPLHF	TGTGCCAGCAGCTTAGTTTGGGGTGCTAATTCACCCCTCCACTTT
TRBJ1-1	TRBV6-6	once	-	CASSYGGAGDTEAFF	TGTGCCAGCAGTTACGGCGGGGCGGGCGATACTGAAGCTTTCTTT
TRBJ2-5	TRBV7-9	-	-	CAIRSTLFQETQYF	TGTGCCATCAGGAGTACGCTATTCCAAGAGACCCAGTACTTC
TRBJ1-2	TRBV6-6	few	-	CASSYSNYGYTF	TGTGCCAGCAGCTACAGTAACTATGGCTACACCTTC